In its sample, the clone carrying this TCR beta chain was seen a few times. Its antigen remains unknown. The table came from immunoSEQ multiplex PCR; TCRdb's copy has only in-frame clones and leaves some out. The sample gives 300,000 to 400,000 clones, around 86% of which show up once; 0.83% is in the top ten. These data belong to a study of cytomegalovirus exposure and HLA in healthy donors. Study summary: The roughly 130 validation repertoires used the same platform as the 600 to 750 first-cohort repertoires (as reported by a later analysis).

General study findings and limits: The tendency of first-cohort TCR clusters to co-occur in the 90 to 150 validation repertoires emerged from a later analysis.

CDR1 and CDR2 (germline): MNHNS, SASEGT. The CDR3 extends over 14 amino acids. Trimming took off 8 bases at V and 1 base at J, with 14 bases between the two ends. The chain joins TRBV6-1 to TRBJ1-1; D is unresolved. The sample was PBMCs. The receptor's source is a woman under 30 in good health and CMV-seronegative. CDR3 in amino acids: CASPEQTPNTEAFF. The CDR3, as DNA: TGTGCCAGCCCCGAGCAGACACCGAACACTGAAGCTTTCTTT.